These 20 T cell receptor beta chains were sequenced from one sample in a study of shared clonotypes between healthy human individuals. Clones were sequenced by immunoSEQ multiplex PCR, and TCRdb holds only the in-frame ones, with some missing. Of around 430,000 clones detected, around 79% appear once; the ten largest clones hold roughly 13%. The sample comprised PBMCs. Receptor source: a woman in her 40s in good health. Some clones in this sample may be carry-over from other donors' samples.

The chain employs TRBV29-1 and TRBJ1-5; D uncertain. The CDR3 length is 13 residues. V dropped 5 bases and J dropped 0 bases, with 8 bases sitting between them. From germline, CDR1 is SQVTM and CDR2 ANQGSEA. CDR3 residues: CSVRADSNQPQHF. The CDR3 DNA reads TGCAGCGTTAGGGCGGATAGCAATCAGCCCCAGCATTTT.

The CDR3, as DNA: TGTGCCAGCAGCTCAAGAGCCGGGACAGCGTTCTACGAGCAGTACTTC. It translates to CASSSRAGTAFYEQYF. The chain uses TRBV7-6 and TRBJ2-7, with 7 bases identical to TRBD1. The J segment lost 3 bases and the V segment lost 4 bases, leaving 12 bases of the junction unmatched. This CDR3 region has 16 residues. In germline, CDR1 is SGHVS, CDR2 FNYEAQ.

The chain is built from TRBV18 and TRBJ2-3; unclear D gene. Trimming took 2 bases from V and 6 from J, leaving 12 bases between them. The CDR3 length is 14 residues. The V gene's germline CDR1 is KGHSH and CDR2 LQKENI. The CDR3: CASSPDTGRDTQYF. CDR3 in DNA: TGTGCCAGCTCACCAGACACTGGTCGGGATACGCAGTATTTT.

V and J are TRBV5-1 and TRBJ2-7, with D tentatively TRBD2 (6 bases). CDR3 length: 14 amino acids. With 0 bases removed from V and 3 bases from J, the gap between germline ends came to 10 bases. Germline V gives CDR1 SGHRS, CDR2 YFSETQ. Here the CDR3 DNA reads TGCGCCAGCAGCTTGGATAGCGGCCGCTACGAGCAGTACTTC. Residues: CASSLDSGRYEQYF.

The CDR3 region is CASTPSGRRYEQYF. The CDR3 coding sequence is TGTGCCAGCACTCCTAGCGGGAGACGCTACGAGCAGTACTTC. The genes are TRBV28 and TRBJ2-7, with 10 bases aligning to TRBD2. CDR1 is MDHEN, CDR2 SYDVKM, per germline. The CDR3 covers 14 residues. The junction had 6 bases not matched to a gene; V was cut back by 7 bases and J by 3 bases.

The gene calls are TRBV10-3 and TRBJ2-1, with 10 bases aligning to TRBD2. The CDR3 has 15 residues. The J segment lost 3 bases and the V segment lost 6 bases, leaving 5 bases of the junction unmatched. Looked up from germline, CDR1 is ENHRY and CDR2 is SYGVKD. This CDR3 reads CAIRRGTSDYNEQFF. As DNA, the CDR3 is TGTGCCATCAGAAGGGGGACTAGCGACTACAATGAGCAGTTCTTC.

The chain couples TRBV2 to TRBJ2-7, with D hard to call. The CDR3 has 13 residues. Trimming pared 8 bases from V and 2 bases from J, leaving 13 bases between. The germline CDR1 and CDR2 sequences are SNHLY and FYNNEI. CDR3 DNA: TGTGCCAGCCTACTTGCGGAGCCCTACGAGCAGTACTTC. Its translation: CASLLAEPYEQYF.

Here the CDR3 reads CASQQGGNQPQHF. CDR3 DNA sequence: TGTGCCAGTCAACAGGGAGGCAATCAGCCCCAGCATTTT. The chain carries TRBV27 and TRBJ1-5; TRBD1 might be the D (6 bases). Per the germline V gene, CDR1 is MNHEY and CDR2 is SMNVEV (reference sequence). The CDR3 has 13 amino acids. V was trimmed by 9 bases and J by 2 bases, leaving 11 bases between them.

This clone was found many times. V is TRBV27 and J is TRBJ1-1; perhaps TRBD1 as D (5 bases). CDR3 length: 15 amino acids. V lost 6 bases and J 1 base, leaving 15 bases between the germline ends. The V gene's germline CDR1 is MNHEY and CDR2 SMNVEV (reference sequence). The CDR3 bases are TGTGCCAGCAGGAGCGGGGGGGTGGGGAACACTGAAGCTTTCTTT. Translation: CASRSGGVGNTEAFF.

This clone occurred once. The chain joins TRBV29-1 to TRBJ2-5; 14 bases align to TRBD2. This CDR3 is 17 amino acids long. V shed 5 bases, J shed 3 bases, and the junction held 11 bases outside the gene matches. Germline lookup yields CDR1 SQVTM and CDR2 ANQGSEA. CDR3 DNA sequence: TGCAGCGTTTATCAGGGGACTAGCGGGGGCCTTGAAGAGACCCAGTACTTC. It translates to CSVYQGTSGGLEETQYF.

The table lists this clone with a few counts. The chain has TRBV5-4 and TRBJ2-5, with 8 bases aligning to TRBD2. Germline V CDR1 and CDR2: SGHNT, YYREEE (reference sequence). J gave up 5 bases and V 5 bases, and 11 bases lay outside the gene matches. The CDR3 contains 15 residues. The DNA for the CDR3 is TGTGCCAGCAGTTCTGGGACGTCGGGGGGGGAGACCCAGTACTTC. Its translation is CASSSGTSGGETQYF. The variable domain in full, with the rest retrieved from reference TRBV5-4 and TRBJ2-5, is ETGVTQSPTHLIKTRGQQVTLRCSSQSGHNTVSWYQQALGQGPQFIFQYYREEENGRGNFPPRFSGLQFPNYSSELNVNALELDDSALYLCASSSGTSGGETQYFGPGTRLLVL.

V usage is TRBV27 and J usage is TRBJ2-1, with D maybe TRBD1 (5 bases). Per the germline V gene, CDR1 is MNHEY and CDR2 is SMNVEV (reference sequence). This CDR3 has 17 amino acids. V lost 1 base and J 8 bases, leaving 21 bases between the germline ends. The CDR3 DNA reads TGTGCCAGCAGTTTATTTGGTGGACAAGGGCCAGTCCATGAGCAGTTCTTC. It is translated as CASSLFGGQGPVHEQFF.

The chain carries TRBV4-2 and TRBJ2-3, with 7 bases that match TRBD2. The CDR3 spans 16 residues. The ends lost 1 base at V and 1 base at J; junction bases unmatched: 5. From germline, CDR1 is LGHNA and CDR2 YNFKEQ. The CDR3 region has the DNA TGTGCCAGCAGCCAAGGCGCTAGCGGCGGCACAGATACGCAGTATTTT. Translation: CASSQGASGGTDTQYF.

The V call is TRBV6-1, the J call TRBJ1-2; D call uncertain. This CDR3 has 10 residues. Germline CDR1 reads MNHNS; CDR2 reads SASEGT. The V gene lost 8 bases and the J gene lost 7 bases, with 8 bases spanning the gap. As DNA, the CDR3 is TGTGCCAGCTCTCGCGGTGGCTACACCTTC. This gives the protein CASSRGGYTF.

V usage is TRBV7-9 and J usage is TRBJ2-6; unclear D gene. Germline lookup yields CDR1 SEHNR and CDR2 FQNEAQ (reference sequence). Between the trimmed V and J ends, which lost 4 bases and 0 bases, there was a span of 10 bases. This CDR3 has 16 residues. The CDR3 nucleotides read TGTGCCAGCAGCTCATTTTCGCACTCTGGGGCCAACGTCCTGACTTTC. Translation: CASSSFSHSGANVLTF.

In this sample, this clone turned up many times. J is TRBJ2-3 and V is TRBV7-2, with D maybe TRBD2 (5 bases). CDR3 length equals 14 residues. The V end was cut by 5 bases, the J end by 6 bases, with 15 bases between. CDR1 and CDR2 (germline): SGHTA, FQGNSA. CDR3 protein: CASSAGGGWDTQYF. In DNA, the CDR3 is TGTGCCAGCAGCGCCGGCGGAGGTTGGGATACGCAGTATTTT.

The rearrangement links TRBV19 to TRBJ2-7; no firm D call. CDR3 length: 14 amino acids. The germline V gene encodes CDR1 LNHDA and CDR2 SQIVND (reference sequence). Between the trimmed V and J ends, which lost 3 bases and 2 bases, there was a span of 11 bases. The CDR3, as DNA: TGTGCCAGTAGTATCACTGCCAGCGCCTACGAGCAGTACTTC. This encodes CASSITASAYEQYF. Based on the CDR3 plus reference TRBV19 and TRBJ2-7, the full variable domain is DGGITQSPKYLFRKEGQNVTLSCEQNLNHDAMYWYRQDPGQGLRLIYYSQIVNDFQKGDIAEGYSVSREKKESFPLTVTSAQKNPTAFYLCASSITASAYEQYFGPGTRLTVT.

The DNA for the CDR3 is TGTGCCAGTAACCCGGGTACCGGGGAGCTGTTTTTT. Amino acids: CASNPGTGELFF. The gene calls are TRBV19 and TRBJ2-2; D remains unclear. Germline lookup yields CDR1 LNHDA and CDR2 SQIVND (reference sequence). Trimming took 7 bases from V and 5 from J, leaving 8 bases between them. The CDR3 length is 12 residues.

The chain has TRBV6-5 and TRBJ2-5; 14 bases line up with TRBD2. The DNA end favors TRBJ2-7, so the J call may be wrong. The CDR3 loop spans 14 amino acids. Germline CDR1 is MNHEY and CDR2 is SVGAGI. The CDR3 DNA reads TGTGCCAGCAGCTCGACTAGCGGGAGGGGCGAGCAGTACTTC. It specifies CASSSTSGRGEQYF.

The table lists this clone with a few counts. The chain is built from TRBV18 and TRBJ2-1; tentatively, D is TRBD2 (5 bases). The CDR3 runs 15 residues. Germline V CDR1 and CDR2: KGHSH, LQKENI. Trimming took 2 bases from V and 2 from J, leaving 10 bases between them. This chain's CDR3 is CASSPMAGPYNEQFF. The CDR3, as DNA: TGTGCCAGCTCACCAATGGCGGGCCCCTACAATGAGCAGTTCTTC.